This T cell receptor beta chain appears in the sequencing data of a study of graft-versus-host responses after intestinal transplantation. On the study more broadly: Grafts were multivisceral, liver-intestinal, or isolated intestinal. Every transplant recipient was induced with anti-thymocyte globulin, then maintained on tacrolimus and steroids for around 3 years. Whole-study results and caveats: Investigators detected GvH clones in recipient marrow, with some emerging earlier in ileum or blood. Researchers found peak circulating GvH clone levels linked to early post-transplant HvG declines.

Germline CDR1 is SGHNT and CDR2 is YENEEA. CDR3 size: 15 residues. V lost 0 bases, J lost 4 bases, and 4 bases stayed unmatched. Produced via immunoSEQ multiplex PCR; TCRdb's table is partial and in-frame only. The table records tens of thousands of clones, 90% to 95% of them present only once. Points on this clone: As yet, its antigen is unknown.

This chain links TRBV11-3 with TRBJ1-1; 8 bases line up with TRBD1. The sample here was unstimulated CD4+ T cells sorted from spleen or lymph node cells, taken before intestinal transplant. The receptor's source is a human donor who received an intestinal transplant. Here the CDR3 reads CASSLDPGGATEAFF. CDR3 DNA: TGTGCCAGCAGCTTAGATCCAGGGGGCGCCACTGAAGCTTTCTTT. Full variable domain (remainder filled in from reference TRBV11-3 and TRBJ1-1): EAGVVQSPRYKIIEKKQPVAFWCNPISGHNTLYWYLQNLGQGPELLIRYENEEAVDDSQLPKDRFSAERLKGVDSTLKIQPAELGDSAVYLCASSLDPGGATEAFFGQGTRLTVV.